In this sample, the clone carrying this TCR beta chain turned up many times. The sample comes from a study of T-cell reconstitution after alpha-beta-depleted transplantation in children. Unique molecular identifiers were used in preparing the TCRbeta library. TCRdb re-called the PCR reads with MiXCR, one entry per CDR3 protein. The sample contains a few hundred thousand distinct CDR3 sequences, approximately 20% of which appear only once. The length of the CDR3 is 12 residues. CDR1 is LNHNV, CDR2 YYDKDF, per germline (reference sequence). V was trimmed by 6 bases and J by 5 bases, leaving 10 bases between them.

Sample: PBMCs from the stem cell graft donor, taken from the stem cell graft. The V call is TRBV15, the J call TRBJ2-5; D ambiguous. This TCR was sampled from a human donor who donated a stem cell graft to a child with acute myeloid leukemia. CDR3 in amino acids: CATSWPAETQYF. CDR3 sequence (DNA): TGTGCCACCAGTTGGCCGGCGGAGACCCAGTACTTC.